One TCR beta chain is described in this entry. CDR3-region Arm-PCR and iRepertoire HTBI primers produced the TCR beta libraries. Using its own MiXCR run on the multiplex PCR reads, TCRdb lists one record per CDR3 protein. The data show just over 600,000 distinct CDR3 sequences, 15% to 20% seen once. This sample is part of a study of regulatory T cells in long-lasting Graves disease. The CDR3 runs to 14 residues. The V end lost 1 base, the J end lost 1 base, and 8 bases lay between the germline ends. CDR1 is SGHKS, CDR2 YYEKEE, per germline (reference sequence). Time point given: newly diagnosed GD, antithyroid drugs for less than 3 months. Scientists built the TCR library using RNA that was extracted from PBMCs. These data were also reused for a study on T cells in Graves' hyperthyroidism and ophthalmopathy. This second study notes: RT-PCR in the first round (using the HTBI primer set) targeted the TCR CDR3. The majority of expanded thyroid clonotypes above 0.001 also appeared in blood.

This TCR came from a woman aged 25 to 39 with Graves disease. The material sequenced was peripheral blood mononuclear cells (PBMCs), taken at new diagnosis, from a patient treated with antithyroid drugs. This chain connects TRBV5-5 to TRBJ1-1, with no clear D. The CDR3 sequence: CASSLNPPNTEAFF. The CDR3 DNA reads TGTGCCAGCAGCTTGAACCCCCCGAACACTGAAGCTTTCTTT.